This TCR beta chain was observed in a study of blood T cells in healthy people across ages. Whole-study findings and limits: Fewer expanded clones and more diversity marked long-lived versus aged donors.

This clonotype was detected a few times. Antigen specificity is unknown. Sample-barcoded 5' priming and a J-beta primer mix drove a second PCR of roughly 7 to 11 cycles. Every sample gave at least 2.5 million paired-end reads containing CDR3. TCRdb recomputed calls from the 5' RACE reads with MiXCR, one row per CDR3 protein. The data show about 570,000 distinct CDR3 sequences, with approximately 25% seen just once and around a sixth held by the top ten. The CDR3 has 13 residues. Germline V gene lookup returns CDR1 SQVTM and CDR2 ANQGSEA. The germline V and J ends were trimmed by 2 bases and 5 bases, with 13 bases remaining between them.

J is TRBJ2-7 and V is TRBV29-1; possible D gene TRBD1, 6 bases. Material: blood. This TCR was sampled from a woman between 65 and 79 years old in good health. CDR3 amino acids: CSVEIQGFNEQYF. DNA for the CDR3: TGCAGCGTTGAAATACAGGGTTTTAACGAGCAGTACTTC.